One and the same sample provided the 5 T cell receptor beta chains below, sequenced in a study of blood T cell repertoires in COVID-19. Repertoires were generated with immunoSEQ multiplex PCR, while TCRdb's copy carries only in-frame clones and drops some. The sample has roughly 150,000 clones; approximately 80% are singletons. Material for sequencing was PBMCs or T cells enriched from blood (not recorded which). The receptors were sampled from a woman under 30 who had been exposed to COVID-19.

The chain combines TRBV18 with TRBJ2-6, with a weak D call TRBD1 (5 bases). V shed 5 bases and J shed 5 bases, with 19 bases lying between them. The CDR3 has 17 residues. Per germline, CDR1 KGHSH and CDR2 LQKENI. CDR3 nucleotide sequence: TGTGCCAGCTCAGCAACACAGGACCAAAGTCGGGCCAACGTCCTGACTTTC. Translation gives CASSATQDQSRANVLTF. The variable domain in full, completed from reference TRBV18 and TRBJ2-6, reads NAGVMQNPRHLVRRRGQEARLRCSPMKGHSHVYWYRQLPEEGLKFMVYLQKENIIDESGMPKERFSAEFPKEGPSILRIQQVVRGDSAAYFCASSATQDQSRANVLTFGAGSRLTVL.

The V call is TRBV5-1, the J call TRBJ2-1; 7 bases are a match to TRBD2. J gave up 4 bases and V 2 bases, and 6 bases lay outside the gene matches. The CDR3 contains 15 residues. Germline values: CDR1 SGHRS, CDR2 YFSETQ. The CDR3 coding sequence is TGCGCCAGCAGCTTCCCCGCGGGAGCGTACAATGAGCAGTTCTTC. This encodes CASSFPAGAYNEQFF.

The V call is TRBV9, the J call TRBJ2-3; no reliable D call. Germline-derived CDR1 and CDR2 are SGDLS and YYNGEE. The V gene lost 0 bases and the J gene lost 6 bases, with 8 bases spanning the gap. CDR3 length: 13 amino acids. DNA of the CDR3: TGTGCCAGCAGCGTAGCCGCGGTGGATACGCAGTATTTT. Translation: CASSVAAVDTQYF.

The table lists this clone with a few counts. This sequence joins TRBV7-2 and TRBJ1-1, with 10 bases that match TRBD1. The CDR3 spans 16 residues. CDR1 SGHTA and CDR2 FQGNSA come from the germline V gene. J gave up 1 base and V 5 bases, and 7 bases lay outside the gene matches. In DNA form, the CDR3 reads TGTGCCAGCAGCCAAGGGACAGGGGTGAGGAACACTGAAGCTTTCTTT. The encoded protein is CASSQGTGVRNTEAFF.

V gene TRBV29-1 combines with J gene TRBJ1-3; 8 nucleotides align to TRBD1. The ends lost 6 bases at V and 0 bases at J; junction bases unmatched: 4. The CDR3 is 14 residues long. Germline CDR1 reads SQVTM; CDR2 reads ANQGSEA. CDR3 sequence reads: CSVSGGGSGNTIYF. In DNA, the CDR3 is TGCAGCGTCTCAGGGGGCGGCTCTGGAAACACCATATATTTT.